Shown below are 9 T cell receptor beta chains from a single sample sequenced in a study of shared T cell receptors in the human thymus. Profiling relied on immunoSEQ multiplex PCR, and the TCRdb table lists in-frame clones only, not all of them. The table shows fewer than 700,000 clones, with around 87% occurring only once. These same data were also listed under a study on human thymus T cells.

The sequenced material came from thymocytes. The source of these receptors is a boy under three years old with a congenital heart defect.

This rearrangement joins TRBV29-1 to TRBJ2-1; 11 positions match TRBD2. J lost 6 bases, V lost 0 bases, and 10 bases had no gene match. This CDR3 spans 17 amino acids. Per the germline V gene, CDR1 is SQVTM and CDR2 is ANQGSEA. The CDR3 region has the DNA TGCAGCGTTGAAGATCGCGGTAGCGGGAGGGCCCGCAATGAGCAGTTCTTC. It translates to CSVEDRGSGRARNEQFF.

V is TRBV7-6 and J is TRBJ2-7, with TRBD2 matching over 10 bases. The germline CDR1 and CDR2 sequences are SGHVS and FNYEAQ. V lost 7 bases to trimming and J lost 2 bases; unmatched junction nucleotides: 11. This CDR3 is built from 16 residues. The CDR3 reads CASTSPRLAGTYEQYF. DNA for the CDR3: TGTGCCAGCACCTCACCCCGACTAGCGGGCACCTACGAGCAGTACTTC.

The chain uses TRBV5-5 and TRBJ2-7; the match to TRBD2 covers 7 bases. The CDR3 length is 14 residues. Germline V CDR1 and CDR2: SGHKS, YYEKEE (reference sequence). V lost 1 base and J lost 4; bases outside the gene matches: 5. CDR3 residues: CASSLREVGYEQYF. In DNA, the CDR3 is TGTGCCAGCAGCTTGCGGGAGGTAGGGTACGAGCAGTACTTC.

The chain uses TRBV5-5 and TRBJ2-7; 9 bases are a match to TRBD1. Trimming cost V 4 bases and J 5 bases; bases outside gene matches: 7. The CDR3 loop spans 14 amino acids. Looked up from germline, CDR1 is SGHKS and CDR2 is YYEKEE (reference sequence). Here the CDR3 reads CASSPRDRAHEQYF. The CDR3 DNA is TGTGCCAGCAGCCCCCGGGACAGGGCCCACGAGCAGTACTTC.

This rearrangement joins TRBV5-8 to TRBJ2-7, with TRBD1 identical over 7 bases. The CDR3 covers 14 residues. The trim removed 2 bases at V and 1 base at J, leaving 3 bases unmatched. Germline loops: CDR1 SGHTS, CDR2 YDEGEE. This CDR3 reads CASSFRDRSYEQYF. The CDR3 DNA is TGTGCCAGCAGCTTCCGGGACAGATCCTACGAGCAGTACTTC. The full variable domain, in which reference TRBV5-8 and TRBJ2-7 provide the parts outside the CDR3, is EAGVTQSPTHLIKTRGQQATLRCSPISGHTSVYWYQQALGLGLQFLLWYDEGEERNRGNFPPRFSGRQFPNYSSELNVNALELEDSALYLCASSFRDRSYEQYFGPGTRLTVT.

The CDR3 sequence is CASSLGGTSDYEQYF. The CDR3 DNA is TGTGCCAGCAGCTTGGGGGGGACTAGCGACTACGAGCAGTACTTC. The chain is built from TRBV11-2 and TRBJ2-7; TRBD2 matches at 10 bases. This CDR3 comprises 15 residues. Germline V gene data show CDR1 as SGHAT and CDR2 as FQNNGV. V shed 3 bases and J 3 bases; nucleotides not matched to a gene: 5.

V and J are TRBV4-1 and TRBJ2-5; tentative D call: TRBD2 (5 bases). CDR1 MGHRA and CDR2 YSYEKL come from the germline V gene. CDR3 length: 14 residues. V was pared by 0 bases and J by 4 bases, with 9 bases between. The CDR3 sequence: CASSQDSSPETQYF. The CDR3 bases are TGCGCCAGCAGCCAAGACTCTAGCCCAGAGACCCAGTACTTC.

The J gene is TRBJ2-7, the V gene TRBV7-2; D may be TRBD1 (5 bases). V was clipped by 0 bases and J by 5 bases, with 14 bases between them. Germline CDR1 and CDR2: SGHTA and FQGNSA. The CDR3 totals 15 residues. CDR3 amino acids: CASSLAGRHSHEQYF. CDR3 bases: TGTGCCAGCAGCTTAGCGGGGCGACATTCCCACGAGCAGTACTTC.

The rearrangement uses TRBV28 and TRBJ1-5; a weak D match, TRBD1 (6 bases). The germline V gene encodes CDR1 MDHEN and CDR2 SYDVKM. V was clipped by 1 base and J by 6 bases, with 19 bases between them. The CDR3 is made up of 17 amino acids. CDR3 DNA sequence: TGTGCCAGCAGTTTATCTACAGGGCCGCGTTCCAGTCAGCCCCAGCATTTT. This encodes CASSLSTGPRSSQPQHF. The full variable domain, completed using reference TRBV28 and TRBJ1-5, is DVKVTQSSRYLVKRTGEKVFLECVQDMDHENMFWYRQDPGLGLRLIYFSYDVKMKEKGDIPEGYSVSREKKERFSLILESASTNQTSMYLCASSLSTGPRSSQPQHFGDGTRLSIL.